The clone carrying this T cell receptor beta chain was observed a single time. This entry is derived from a study of CD8 T cells in ankylosing spondylitis. TCRdb passed the 5' RACE reads through MiXCR, listing each CDR3 protein once. The sample holds 200,000 to 300,000 distinct CDR3 sequences, 32% seen once. Sequenced: blood, either unsorted or a sorted T cell fraction (not recorded which). The source is a male donor with ankylosing spondylitis or in good health (not recorded which).

The CDR3 protein is CAIRARDRDSYEQYF. Here the CDR3 DNA reads TGTGCCATCAGGGCGCGGGACAGGGACTCCTACGAGCAGTACTTC. The chain uses TRBV10-3 and TRBJ2-7, with 9 bases aligning to TRBD1. Germline V gene sequence: CDR1 ENHRY, CDR2 SYGVKD. The CDR3 contains 15 residues. The trim removed 6 bases at V and 0 bases at J, leaving 6 bases unmatched.